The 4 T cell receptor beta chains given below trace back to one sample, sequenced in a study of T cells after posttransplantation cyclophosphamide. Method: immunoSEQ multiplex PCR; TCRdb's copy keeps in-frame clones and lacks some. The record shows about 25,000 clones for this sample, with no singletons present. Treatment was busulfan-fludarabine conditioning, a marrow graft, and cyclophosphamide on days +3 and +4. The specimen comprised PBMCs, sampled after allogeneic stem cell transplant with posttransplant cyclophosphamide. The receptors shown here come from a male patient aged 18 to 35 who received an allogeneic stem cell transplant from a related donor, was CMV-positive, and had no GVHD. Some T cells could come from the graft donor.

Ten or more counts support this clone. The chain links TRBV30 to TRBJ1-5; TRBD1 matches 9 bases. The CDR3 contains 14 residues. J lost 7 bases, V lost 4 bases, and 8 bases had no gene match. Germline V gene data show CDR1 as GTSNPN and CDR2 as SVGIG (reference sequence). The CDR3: CAWTPDRGGQPQHF. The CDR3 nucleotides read TGTGCCTGGACCCCGGACAGGGGCGGGCAGCCCCAGCATTTT.

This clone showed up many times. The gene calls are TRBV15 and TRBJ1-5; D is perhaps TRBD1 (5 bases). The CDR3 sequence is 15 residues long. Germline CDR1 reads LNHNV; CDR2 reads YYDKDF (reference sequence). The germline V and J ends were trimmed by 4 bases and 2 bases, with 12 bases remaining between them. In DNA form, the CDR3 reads TGTGCCACCAGCACCCGGACACGACGCAATCAGCCCCAGCATTTT. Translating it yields CATSTRTRRNQPQHF.

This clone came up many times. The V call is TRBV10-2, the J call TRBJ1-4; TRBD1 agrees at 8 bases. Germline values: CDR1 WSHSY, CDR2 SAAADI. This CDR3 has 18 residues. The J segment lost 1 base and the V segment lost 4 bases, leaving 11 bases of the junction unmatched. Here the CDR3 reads CASSGPQGEKRTNEKLFF. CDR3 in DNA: TGCGCCAGCAGTGGTCCACAGGGGGAGAAAAGAACTAATGAAAAACTGTTTTTT.

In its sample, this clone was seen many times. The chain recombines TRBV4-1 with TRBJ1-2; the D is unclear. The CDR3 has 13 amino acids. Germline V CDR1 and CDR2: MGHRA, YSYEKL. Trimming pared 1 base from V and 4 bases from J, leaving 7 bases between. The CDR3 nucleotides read TGCGCCAGCAGCCAAGGGGAGGGCTATGGCTACACCTTC. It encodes CASSQGEGYGYTF.